A single sample gave rise to the 19 T cell receptor beta chains below, sequenced in a study of response to subunit inactivated influenza vaccine. MiXCR was run by TCRdb on the RT-PCR reads, yielding one entry per CDR3 protein. This table holds hundreds of thousands of distinct CDR3 sequences, around a sixth found once. The sequencing here drew on PBMCs from blood, taken 11 to 12 days after vaccination. The receptors were sampled from a man aged 45-65 years who received an inactivated influenza vaccine.

The chain recombines TRBV20-1 with TRBJ2-5; unclear D gene. CDR3 size: 12 residues. Per germline, CDR1 DFQATT and CDR2 SNEGSKA (reference sequence). The V end lost 6 bases, the J end lost 5 bases, and 13 bases lay between the germline ends. CDR3 bases: TGCAGTGCCAGGCCCTTTGCGGAGACCCAGTACTTC. Protein: CSARPFAETQYF.

The rearrangement uses TRBV4-2 and TRBJ2-3; TRBD2 aligns across 7 bases. Germline loops: CDR1 LGHNA, CDR2 YNFKEQ. The CDR3 contains 16 residues. V was pared by 0 bases and J by 1 base, with 4 bases of the junction left unmatched. The CDR3 DNA reads TGTGCCAGCAGCCAAGATTCGGGGGGAGGCACAGATACGCAGTATTTT. Translated, it gives CASSQDSGGGTDTQYF.

The chain combines TRBV4-3 with TRBJ1-1; D is perhaps TRBD1 (5 bases). There are 13 residues in the CDR3. Trimming stripped 0 bases from V and 5 bases from J, with 7 bases between. The V gene's germline CDR1 is LGHNA and CDR2 YSLEER. In DNA, the CDR3 is TGCGCCAGCAGCCAAGATGAGGGGACTGAAGCTTTCTTT. This encodes CASSQDEGTEAFF.

This clonotype occurred a few times. The V gene is TRBV12-3 or TRBV12-4, the J gene TRBJ1-2; 7 bases fit TRBD1. There are 15 residues in the CDR3. The V gene end was trimmed by 3 bases and the J gene end by 2 bases; junction bases not matched to a gene: 6. The CDR3 here is CASSLGQPRNYGYTF. In DNA form, the CDR3 reads TGTGCCAGCAGTTTGGGACAGCCCAGAAACTATGGCTACACCTTC.

This clonotype was seen many times. V gene TRBV5-1 combines with J gene TRBJ2-1, with 9 bases lining up with TRBD2. V lost 0 bases and J lost 1; bases outside the gene matches: 5. This CDR3 has 17 residues. Germline CDR1 is SGHRS and CDR2 is YFSETQ. CDR3 loop: CASSLATSGWSYNEQFF. CDR3 DNA sequence: TGCGCCAGCAGCTTGGCAACTAGCGGGTGGTCCTACAATGAGCAGTTCTTC.

This clonotype was recorded a few times. The V call is TRBV12-3 or TRBV12-4, the J call TRBJ2-2, with D unresolved. Trimming took 5 bases from V and 0 from J, leaving 10 bases between them. The CDR3 has 15 amino acids. This CDR3 reads CASSLDTPNTGELFF. The CDR3 coding sequence is TGTGCCAGCAGTCTCGACACCCCGAACACCGGGGAGCTGTTTTTT.

This clonotype was counted many times. The chain joins TRBV28 to TRBJ2-5; D might be TRBD2 (6 bases). The germline V gene encodes CDR1 MDHEN and CDR2 SYDVKM. V was shortened by 5 bases and J by 1 base, with 11 bases between the two germline ends. This CDR3 comprises 14 residues. The CDR3 is CASSTRDFQETQYF. In nucleotides, the CDR3 is TGTGCCAGCAGTACACGGGACTTCCAAGAGACCCAGTACTTC.

This clonotype was observed a handful of times. This rearrangement joins TRBV3-1 to TRBJ2-7, with a weak D call TRBD1 (6 bases). In germline, CDR1 is LGHDT, CDR2 YNNKEL (reference sequence). Trimming pared 1 base from V and 3 bases from J, leaving 7 bases between. The CDR3 sequence is 13 residues long. The CDR3: CASSQAGVYEQYF. The CDR3, as DNA: TGTGCCAGCAGCCAAGCAGGGGTCTACGAGCAGTACTTC.

V is TRBV7-2 and J is TRBJ2-2, with D tentatively TRBD1 (5 bases). Germline loops: CDR1 SGHTA, CDR2 FQGNSA. V was shortened by 2 bases and J by 6 bases, with 10 bases between the two germline ends. This CDR3 has 14 residues. In DNA form, the CDR3 reads TGTGCCAGCAGCTTAAGCAGGGTTGCCGGGGAGCTGTTTTTT. This gives the protein CASSLSRVAGELFF. The full variable domain, in which reference TRBV7-2 and TRBJ2-2 provide the parts outside the CDR3, is GAGVSQSPSNKVTEKGKDVELRCDPISGHTALYWYRQSLGQGLEFLIYFQGNSAPDKSGLPSDRFSAERTGGSVSTLTIQRTQQEDSAVYLCASSLSRVAGELFFGEGSRLTVL.

Comment on this clonotype: One end of the junction is discordant with germline, which a read error may explain. The V gene is TRBV20-1, the J gene TRBJ2-2; TRBD2 aligns across 9 bases. This CDR3 is built from 16 residues. Looked up from germline, CDR1 is DFQATT and CDR2 is SNEGSKA (reference sequence). CDR3 sequence: CSARAGGRASTVELFF. Here the CDR3 DNA reads TGCAGTGCTAGAGCAGGCGGGAGGGCGAGCACCGTGGAGCTGTTTTTT.

This chain joins TRBV11-2 and TRBJ2-4, with 14 positions matching TRBD2. V lost 5 bases and J lost 0; bases outside the gene matches: 9. Germline CDR1 SGHAT, CDR2 FQNNGV. This CDR3 spans 19 amino acids. The chain's CDR3 is CASSLGLAGGRLAKNIQYF. CDR3 DNA: TGTGCCAGCAGCCTTGGACTAGCGGGAGGCCGTTTAGCCAAAAACATTCAGTACTTC.

This clonotype was observed a handful of times. This rearrangement joins TRBV5-1 to TRBJ1-2, with D tentatively TRBD1 (6 bases). The CDR3 has 15 amino acids. Germline loops: CDR1 SGHRS, CDR2 YFSETQ. The V and J ends lost 5 bases and 8 bases respectively, with 22 bases between them. CDR3 in amino acids: CASSPQQGPASGYTF. The CDR3 region has the DNA TGCGCCAGCAGTCCACAACAGGGCCCGGCTAGCGGCTACACCTTC.

In this sample, this clonotype turned up a few times. J is TRBJ2-7 and V is TRBV7-2, with 9 bases identical to TRBD1. Germline loops: CDR1 SGHTA, CDR2 FQGNSA. The ends lost 7 bases at V and 3 bases at J; junction bases unmatched: 7. This CDR3 comprises 14 residues. CDR3 in amino acids: CASTYLGQGYEQYF. The CDR3 nucleotides are TGTGCCAGCACCTACTTGGGACAGGGCTACGAGCAGTACTTC.

This clonotype occurred many times. V and J are TRBV28 and TRBJ2-7; D uncertain. Deletions cut 2 bases from V and 4 bases from J, with 15 bases between. This CDR3 has 15 residues. Germline loops: CDR1 MDHEN, CDR2 SYDVKM. DNA for the CDR3: TGTGCCAGCAGTTTAGGGGAAGGGATTGCGTACGAGCAGTACTTC. Its protein product is CASSLGEGIAYEQYF.

The table lists this clonotype with many counts. The V call is TRBV20-1, the J call TRBJ2-2, with D perhaps matching TRBD1 or TRBD2 (5 bases each). The CDR3 covers 13 residues. Trimming removed 6 bases from V and 6 bases from J, with 14 bases in between. Germline loops: CDR1 DFQATT, CDR2 SNEGSKA (reference sequence). The CDR3, as DNA: TGCAGTGCCCGCTCGTGGGACGCCGGGGAGCTGTTTTTT. Its protein is CSARSWDAGELFF.

Only a few counts were recorded for this clonotype. The chain recombines TRBV15 with TRBJ1-1; D unresolved. The CDR3 is 14 amino acids. Germline assignment: CDR1 LNHNV and CDR2 YYDKDF (reference sequence). V lost 0 bases and J lost 1, with 6 bases in between. The chain's CDR3 is CATSRDGQNTEAFF. DNA for the CDR3: TGTGCCACCAGCAGAGATGGGCAGAACACTGAAGCTTTCTTT.

V gene TRBV10-3 combines with J gene TRBJ1-2; D call uncertain. Deletions cut 6 bases from V and 6 bases from J, with 14 bases between. This CDR3 region has 13 residues. Germline values: CDR1 ENHRY, CDR2 SYGVKD. The CDR3 here is CAIRVGQTHGYTF. CDR3 nucleotides: TGTGCCATCAGGGTGGGCCAGACCCATGGCTACACCTTC.

Written as DNA, the CDR3 is TGTGCCAGCAGTTTGCGAGCGGTCCGAAGGGATGAGCAGTTCTTC. It specifies CASSLRAVRRDEQFF. The V and J genes are TRBV12-3 or TRBV12-4 and TRBJ2-1, with D tentatively TRBD2 (5 bases). The V end lost 3 bases, the J end lost 8 bases, and 17 bases lay between the germline ends. This CDR3 has 15 amino acids.

This clonotype was seen ten or more times. V gene TRBV5-1 combines with J gene TRBJ1-1, with 7 bases fitting TRBD1. Germline CDR1 SGHRS, CDR2 YFSETQ. J was trimmed by 1 base and V by 4 bases; bases with no gene match: 4. CDR3 length equals 14 residues. CDR3 sequence (DNA): TGCGCCAGCAGCCAGGGACAGAGGAACACTGAAGCTTTCTTT. Amino acid sequence: CASSQGQRNTEAFF.